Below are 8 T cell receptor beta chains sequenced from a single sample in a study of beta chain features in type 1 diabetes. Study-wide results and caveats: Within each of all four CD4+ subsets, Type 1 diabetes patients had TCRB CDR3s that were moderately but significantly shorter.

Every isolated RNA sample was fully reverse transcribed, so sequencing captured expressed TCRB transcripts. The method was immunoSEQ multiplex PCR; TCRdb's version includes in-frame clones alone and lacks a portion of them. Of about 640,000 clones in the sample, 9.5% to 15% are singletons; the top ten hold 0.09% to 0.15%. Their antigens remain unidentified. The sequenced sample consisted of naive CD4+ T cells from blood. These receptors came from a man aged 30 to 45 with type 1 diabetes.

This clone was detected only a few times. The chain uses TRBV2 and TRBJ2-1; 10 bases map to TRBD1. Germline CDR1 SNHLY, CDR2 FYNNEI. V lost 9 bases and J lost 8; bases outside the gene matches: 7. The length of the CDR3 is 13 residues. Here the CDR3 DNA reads TGTGCCAGTCTCCGGGACAGGGGCCATGAGCAGTTCTTC. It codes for CASLRDRGHEQFF.

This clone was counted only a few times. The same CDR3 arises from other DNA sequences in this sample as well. The CDR3 spells CASSPGGNQPQHF. The CDR3 nucleotides read TGTGCCAGCAGTCCAGGGGGCAATCAGCCCCAGCATTTT. The J gene is TRBJ1-5, the V gene TRBV6-5; a weak D match, TRBD1 (6 bases). Germline CDR1 and CDR2: MNHEY and SVGAGI. The CDR3 spans 13 residues. The V end was cut by 5 bases, the J end by 2 bases, with 7 bases between.

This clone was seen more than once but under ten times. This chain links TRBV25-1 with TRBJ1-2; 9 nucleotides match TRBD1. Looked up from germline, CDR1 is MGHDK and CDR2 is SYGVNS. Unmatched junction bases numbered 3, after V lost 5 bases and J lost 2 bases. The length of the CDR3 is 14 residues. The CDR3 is CASSRQGENYGYTF. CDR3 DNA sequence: TGTGCCAGCAGTAGACAGGGGGAGAACTATGGCTACACCTTC.

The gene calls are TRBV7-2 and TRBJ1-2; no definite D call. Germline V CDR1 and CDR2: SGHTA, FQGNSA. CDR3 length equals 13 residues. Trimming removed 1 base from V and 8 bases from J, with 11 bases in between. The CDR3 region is CASSLELDVGYTF. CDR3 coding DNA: TGTGCCAGCAGCTTAGAACTGGACGTAGGCTACACCTTC. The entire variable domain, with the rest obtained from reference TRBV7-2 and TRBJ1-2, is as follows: GAGVSQSPSNKVTEKGKDVELRCDPISGHTALYWYRQSLGQGLEFLIYFQGNSAPDKSGLPSDRFSAERTGGSVSTLTIQRTQQEDSAVYLCASSLELDVGYTFGSGTRLTVV.

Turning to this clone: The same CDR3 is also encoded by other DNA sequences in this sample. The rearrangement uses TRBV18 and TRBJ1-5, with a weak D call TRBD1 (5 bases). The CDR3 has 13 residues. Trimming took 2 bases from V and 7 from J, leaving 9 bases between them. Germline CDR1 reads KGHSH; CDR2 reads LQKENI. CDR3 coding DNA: TGTGCCAGCTCACCAGGGGGAGACCAGCCCCAGCATTTT. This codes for CASSPGGDQPQHF.

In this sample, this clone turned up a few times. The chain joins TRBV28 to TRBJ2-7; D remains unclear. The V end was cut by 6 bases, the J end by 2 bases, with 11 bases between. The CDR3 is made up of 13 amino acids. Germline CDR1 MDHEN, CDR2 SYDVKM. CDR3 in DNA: TGTGCCAGCAGCTATATAGGAGCCTACGAGCAGTACTTC. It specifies CASSYIGAYEQYF.

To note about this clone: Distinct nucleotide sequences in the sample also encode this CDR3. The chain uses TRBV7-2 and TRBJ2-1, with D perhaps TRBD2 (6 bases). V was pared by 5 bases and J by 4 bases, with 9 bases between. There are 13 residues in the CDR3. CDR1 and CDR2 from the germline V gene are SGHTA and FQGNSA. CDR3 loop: CASSPGSYNEQFF. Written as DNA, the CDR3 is TGTGCCAGCAGCCCCGGGAGTTACAATGAGCAGTTCTTC.

This chain's CDR3 is CASRRQGVSGNTIYF. CDR3 DNA: TGTGCCAGCAGAAGACAGGGCGTCTCTGGAAACACCATATATTTT. This rearrangement joins TRBV6-5 to TRBJ1-3; TRBD1 matches at 7 bases. The J segment lost 0 bases and the V segment lost 6 bases, leaving 5 bases of the junction unmatched. CDR1 is MNHEY, CDR2 SVGAGI, per germline. CDR3 length: 15 amino acids.